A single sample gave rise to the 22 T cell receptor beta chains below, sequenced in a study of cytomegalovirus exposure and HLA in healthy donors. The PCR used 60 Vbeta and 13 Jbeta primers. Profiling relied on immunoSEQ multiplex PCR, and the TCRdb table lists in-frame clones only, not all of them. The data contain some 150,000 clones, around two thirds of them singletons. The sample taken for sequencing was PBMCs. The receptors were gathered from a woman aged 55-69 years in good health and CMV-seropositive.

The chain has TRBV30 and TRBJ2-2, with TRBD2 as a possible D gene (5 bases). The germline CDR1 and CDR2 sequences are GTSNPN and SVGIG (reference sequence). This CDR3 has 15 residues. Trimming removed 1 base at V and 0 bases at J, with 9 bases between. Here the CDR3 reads CAWSGGNTNTGELFF. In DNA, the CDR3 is TGTGCCTGGAGTGGAGGGAACACGAACACCGGGGAGCTGTTTTTT.

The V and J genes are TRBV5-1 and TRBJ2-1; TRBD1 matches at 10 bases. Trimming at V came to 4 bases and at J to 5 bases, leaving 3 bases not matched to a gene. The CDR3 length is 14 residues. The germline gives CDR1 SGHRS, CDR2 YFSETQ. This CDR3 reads CASSDRGRDNEQFF. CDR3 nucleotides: TGCGCCAGCAGCGACAGGGGGCGGGACAATGAGCAGTTCTTC.

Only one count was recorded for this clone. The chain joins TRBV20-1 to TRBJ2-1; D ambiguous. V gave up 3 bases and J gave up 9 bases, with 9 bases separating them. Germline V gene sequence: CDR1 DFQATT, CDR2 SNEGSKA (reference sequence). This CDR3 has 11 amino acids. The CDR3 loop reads CSARGRPEQFF. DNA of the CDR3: TGCAGTGCTAGGGGCAGACCTGAGCAGTTCTTC.

The DNA for the CDR3 is TGTGCCAGCAGCTTACAAGCTTCCTACAATGAGCAGTTCTTC. Its protein product is CASSLQASYNEQFF. The J gene is TRBJ2-1, the V gene TRBV7-9; D gene uncertain. The CDR3 consists of 14 residues. The V gene's germline CDR1 is SEHNR and CDR2 FQNEAQ (reference sequence). Trimming took off 2 bases at V and 1 base at J, with 6 bases between the two ends.

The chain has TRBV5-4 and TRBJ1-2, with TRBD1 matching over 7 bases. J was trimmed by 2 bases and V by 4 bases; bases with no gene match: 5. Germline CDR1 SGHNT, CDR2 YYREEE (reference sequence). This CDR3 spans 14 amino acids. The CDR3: CASSAEGQNYGYTF. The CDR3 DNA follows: TGTGCCAGCAGCGCAGAGGGACAGAACTATGGCTACACCTTC.

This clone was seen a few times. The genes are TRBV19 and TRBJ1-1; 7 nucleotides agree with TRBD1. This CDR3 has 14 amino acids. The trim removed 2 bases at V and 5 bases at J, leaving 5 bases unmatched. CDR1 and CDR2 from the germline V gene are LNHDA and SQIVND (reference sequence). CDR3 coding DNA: TGTGCCAGTAGTATAAGGGGGCGCGGTACTGAAGCTTTCTTT. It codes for CASSIRGRGTEAFF.

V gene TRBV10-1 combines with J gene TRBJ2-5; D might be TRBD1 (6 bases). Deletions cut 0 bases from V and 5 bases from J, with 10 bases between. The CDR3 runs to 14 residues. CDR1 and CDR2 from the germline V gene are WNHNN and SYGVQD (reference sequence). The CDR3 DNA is TGCGCCAGCAGTGAGTCGAACAGGGAGGAGACCCAGTACTTC. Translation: CASSESNREETQYF.

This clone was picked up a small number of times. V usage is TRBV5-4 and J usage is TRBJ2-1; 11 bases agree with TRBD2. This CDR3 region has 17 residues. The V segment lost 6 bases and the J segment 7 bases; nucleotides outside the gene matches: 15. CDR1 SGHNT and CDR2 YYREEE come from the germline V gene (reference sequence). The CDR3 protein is CASKLGTSGLQGNEQFF. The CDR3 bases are TGTGCCAGCAAACTGGGGACTAGCGGCCTCCAGGGGAATGAGCAGTTCTTC.

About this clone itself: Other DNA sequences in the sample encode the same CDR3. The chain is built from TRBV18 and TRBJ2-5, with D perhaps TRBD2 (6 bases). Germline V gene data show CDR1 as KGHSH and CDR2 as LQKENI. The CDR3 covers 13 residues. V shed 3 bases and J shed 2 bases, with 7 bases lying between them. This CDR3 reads CASSPGLQETQYF. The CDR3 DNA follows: TGTGCCAGCTCACCCGGACTACAAGAGACCCAGTACTTC.

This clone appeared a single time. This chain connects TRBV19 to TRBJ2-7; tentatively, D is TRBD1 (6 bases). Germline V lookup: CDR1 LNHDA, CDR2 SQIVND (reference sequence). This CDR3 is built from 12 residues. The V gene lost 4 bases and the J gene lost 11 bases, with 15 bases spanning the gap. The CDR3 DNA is TGTGCCAGTAGTAATACCGGGACAACAAAGTACTTC. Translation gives CASSNTGTTKYF.

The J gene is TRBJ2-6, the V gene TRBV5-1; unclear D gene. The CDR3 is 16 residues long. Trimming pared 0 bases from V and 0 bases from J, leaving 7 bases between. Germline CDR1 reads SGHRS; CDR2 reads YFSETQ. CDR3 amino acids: CASSLVPGSGANVLTF. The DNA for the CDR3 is TGCGCCAGCAGCTTGGTACCGGGCTCTGGGGCCAACGTCCTGACTTTC.

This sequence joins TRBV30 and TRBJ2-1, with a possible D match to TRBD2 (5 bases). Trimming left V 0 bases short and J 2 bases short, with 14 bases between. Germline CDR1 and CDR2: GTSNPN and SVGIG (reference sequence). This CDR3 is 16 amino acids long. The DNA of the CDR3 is TGTGCCTGGAGTGTTCCGAGCGGTCATGCCTACAATGAGCAGTTCTTC. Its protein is CAWSVPSGHAYNEQFF.

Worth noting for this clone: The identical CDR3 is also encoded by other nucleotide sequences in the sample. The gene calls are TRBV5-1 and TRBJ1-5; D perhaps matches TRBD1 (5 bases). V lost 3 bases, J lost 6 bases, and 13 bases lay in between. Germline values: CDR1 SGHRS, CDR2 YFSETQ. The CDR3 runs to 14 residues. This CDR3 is CASSWTGEGQPQHF. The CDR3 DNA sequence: TGCGCCAGCAGCTGGACGGGGGAGGGTCAGCCCCAGCATTTT.

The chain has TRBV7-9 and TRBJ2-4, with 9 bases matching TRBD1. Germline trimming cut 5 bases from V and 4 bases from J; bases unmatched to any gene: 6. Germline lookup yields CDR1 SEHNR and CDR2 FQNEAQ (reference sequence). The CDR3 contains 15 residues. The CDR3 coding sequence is TGTGCCAGCAGCCCCCCTGACAGGGGGAAAAACATTCAGTACTTC. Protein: CASSPPDRGKNIQYF.

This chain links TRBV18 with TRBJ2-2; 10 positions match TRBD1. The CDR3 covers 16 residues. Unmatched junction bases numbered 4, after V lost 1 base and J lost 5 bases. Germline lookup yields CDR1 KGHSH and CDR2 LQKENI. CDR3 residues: CASSPLGTGVTGELFF. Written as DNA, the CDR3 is TGTGCCAGCTCACCACTGGGGACAGGGGTGACCGGGGAGCTGTTTTTT.

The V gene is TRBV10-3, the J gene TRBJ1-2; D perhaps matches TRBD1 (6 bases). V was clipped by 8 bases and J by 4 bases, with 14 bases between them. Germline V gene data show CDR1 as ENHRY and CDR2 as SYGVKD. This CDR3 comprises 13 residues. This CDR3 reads CAIEGQRGYGYTF. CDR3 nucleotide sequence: TGTGCCATCGAGGGACAACGGGGCTATGGCTACACCTTC.

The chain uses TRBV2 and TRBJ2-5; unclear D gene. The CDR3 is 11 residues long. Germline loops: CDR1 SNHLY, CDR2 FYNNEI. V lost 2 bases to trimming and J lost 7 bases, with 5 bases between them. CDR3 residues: CASSETLTQYF. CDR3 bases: TGTGCCAGCAGTGAAACTCTGACCCAGTACTTC.

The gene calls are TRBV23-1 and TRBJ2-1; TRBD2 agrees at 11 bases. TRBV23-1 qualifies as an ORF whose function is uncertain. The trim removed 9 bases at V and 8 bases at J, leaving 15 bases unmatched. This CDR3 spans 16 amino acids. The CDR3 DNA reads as TGCGCCAGATGCCTCGGGGTAGCGGGAGGGCAGGATGAGCAGTTCTTC. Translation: CARCLGVAGGQDEQFF.

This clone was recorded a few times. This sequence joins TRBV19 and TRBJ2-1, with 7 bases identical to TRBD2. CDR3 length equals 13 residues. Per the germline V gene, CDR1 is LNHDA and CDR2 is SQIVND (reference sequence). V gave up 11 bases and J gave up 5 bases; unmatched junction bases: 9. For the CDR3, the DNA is TGTGCCGTGGGGAGGGGTAACAACAATGAGCAGTTCTTC. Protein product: CAVGRGNNNEQFF.

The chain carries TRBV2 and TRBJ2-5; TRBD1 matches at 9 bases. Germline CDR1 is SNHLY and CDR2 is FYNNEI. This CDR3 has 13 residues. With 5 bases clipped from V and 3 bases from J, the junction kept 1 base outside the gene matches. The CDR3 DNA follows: TGTGCCAGCAGTCGGACAGGGGAAGAGACCCAGTACTTC. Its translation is CASSRTGEETQYF.

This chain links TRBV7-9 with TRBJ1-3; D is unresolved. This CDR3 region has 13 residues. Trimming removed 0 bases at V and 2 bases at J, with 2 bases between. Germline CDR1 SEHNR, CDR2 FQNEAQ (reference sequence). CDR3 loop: CASSLATGNTIYF. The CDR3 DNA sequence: TGTGCCAGCAGCTTAGCCACTGGAAACACCATATATTTT. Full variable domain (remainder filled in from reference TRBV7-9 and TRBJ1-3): DTGVSQNPRHKITKRGQNVTFRCDPISEHNRLYWYRQTLGQGPEFLTYFQNEAQLEKSRLLSDRFSAERPKGSFSTLEIQRTEQGDSAMYLCASSLATGNTIYFGEGSWLTVV.

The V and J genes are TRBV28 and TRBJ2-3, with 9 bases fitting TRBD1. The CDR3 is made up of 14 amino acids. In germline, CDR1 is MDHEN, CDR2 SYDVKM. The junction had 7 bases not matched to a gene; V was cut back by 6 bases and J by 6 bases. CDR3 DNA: TGTGCCAGCAGCTCCGGGACAGGGAGGGATACGCAGTATTTT. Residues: CASSSGTGRDTQYF.